The 22 T cell receptor beta chains listed next were all sequenced from one sample in a study of CD8+CD57+ T cells in acquired aplastic anemia. The study profiled TCR beta VDJ and CDR3 using genomic DNA as template. TCRdb fed the reads into MiXCR, producing one record per CDR3 protein. Counted here are over 150,000 distinct CDR3 sequences, approximately 49% occurring once; the ten biggest clones make up roughly 15%. The source material was sorted CD4+, CD8+, or CD8+CD57+ T cells (not recorded which) from PBMCs. The receptors were gathered from a human donor in good health, serving as a control.

This rearrangement joins TRBV7-9 to TRBJ1-2, with D possibly TRBD1 on 5 matching bases. This CDR3 is 12 amino acids long. Germline V gene data show CDR1 as SEHNR and CDR2 as FQNEAQ (reference sequence). V shed 7 bases and J shed 6 bases, with 12 bases lying between them. Written as DNA, the CDR3 is TGTGCCAGCAATGGGGGTCCGCATGGCTACACCTTC. It is translated as CASNGGPHGYTF.

This chain connects TRBV14 to TRBJ2-2; no firm D call. This CDR3 contains 14 residues. V lost 3 bases to trimming and J lost 5 bases, with 10 bases between them. CDR1 and CDR2 from the germline V gene are SGHDN and FVKESK. The CDR3 sequence: CASSQVRATGELFF. The CDR3 DNA sequence: TGTGCCAGCAGCCAGGTTAGGGCAACCGGGGAGCTGTTTTTT.

The rearrangement joins TRBV19 to TRBJ1-2; the D gene is possibly TRBD1 (5 bases). There are 14 residues in the CDR3. The V and J ends lost 3 bases and 5 bases respectively, with 13 bases between them. Looked up from germline, CDR1 is LNHDA and CDR2 is SQIVND (reference sequence). DNA for the CDR3: TGTGCCAGTAGTATGGTAGGGGCGAATTATGGCTACACCTTC. Translating gives CASSMVGANYGYTF.

V is TRBV9 and J is TRBJ2-3, with 7 bases matching TRBD1. The V segment lost 2 bases and the J segment 0 bases; nucleotides outside the gene matches: 6. CDR1 and CDR2 from the germline V gene are SGDLS and YYNGEE. The CDR3 has 16 amino acids. The CDR3 nucleotides are TGTGCCAGCAGCGTCCTACAGGGGCATAGCACAGATACGCAGTATTTT. Translating gives CASSVLQGHSTDTQYF.

The chain couples TRBV15 to TRBJ2-7; TRBD1 agrees at 9 bases. This CDR3 contains 15 residues. Germline values: CDR1 LNHNV, CDR2 YYDKDF (reference sequence). Trimming removed 5 bases from V and 6 bases from J; junction bases left unmatched: 11. The CDR3 sequence: CATSGGTGIEFEQYF. The CDR3 region has the DNA TGTGCCACCAGCGGCGGGACAGGGATCGAGTTCGAGCAGTACTTC.

Concerning this clonotype: Germline and junction disagree at one end, which may indicate a read error. The J gene is TRBJ1-2, the V gene TRBV7-7, with 9 bases identical to TRBD1. The CDR3 covers 17 residues. The V gene's germline CDR1 is SSHAT and CDR2 FNYEAQ (reference sequence). CDR3 bases: TGTGCTAGCAGCTTAGGGTCGTGGACAGGGGTTGGGTATGGCTACACCTTC. Its protein is CASSLGSWTGVGYGYTF.

As to this clonotype: The junction does not match germline at one end; this may be a read error. The CDR3 DNA reads as TGTGCCAGCAGTCTAGATGGGGGGGTTCGAGCCAGAAACATTCAGTACTTC. The encoded protein is CASSLDGGVRARNIQYF. The chain couples TRBV7-3 to TRBJ2-4, with 7 bases identical to TRBD2. Germline CDR1 is SGHTA and CDR2 is FQGTGA. The CDR3 runs 17 residues.

The chain has TRBV10-3 and TRBJ1-1, with TRBD1 as a possible D gene (6 bases). The CDR3 runs to 14 residues. Germline V CDR1 and CDR2: ENHRY, SYGVKD. V was shortened by 0 bases and J by 10 bases, with 15 bases between the two germline ends. The DNA of the CDR3 is TGTGCCATCAGTGAGTCGAACGGGGGCCCGGGAGCTTTCTTT. Amino acid sequence: CAISESNGGPGAFF.

Remarks on this clonotype: The germline gene is not matched at one end of the junction; a read error may be the cause. V and J are TRBV19 and TRBJ1-1, with D maybe TRBD1 (5 bases). Looked up from germline, CDR1 is LNHDA and CDR2 is SQIVND (reference sequence). The CDR3 runs 14 residues. The CDR3 here is CASSMGRGGTKAFF. In nucleotides, the CDR3 is TGTGCCAGTAGTATGGGGAGGGGAGGCACTAAAGCTTTCTTC.

About this clonotype: A much larger clone lies a single base off, so this may be a read error. The conserved phenylalanine or tryptophan normally closing the CDR3 is absent here, so this likely arose from a read error. V usage is TRBV10-3 and J usage is TRBJ1-5; D is unclear. Germline V gene sequence: CDR1 ENHRY, CDR2 SYGVKD. CDR3 length equals 14 residues. The V gene lost 10 bases and the J gene lost 9 bases, with 22 bases spanning the gap. CDR3 region: CASTEAGGGAPQHL. The CDR3 DNA is TGTGCCAGCACCGAGGCGGGCGGCGGCGCGCCCCAGCATCTT.

V gene TRBV7-9 combines with J gene TRBJ2-1, with TRBD2 matching 7 bases. The length of the CDR3 is 15 residues. CDR1 SEHNR and CDR2 FQNEAQ come from the germline V gene (reference sequence). The V gene end was trimmed by 7 bases and the J gene end by 1 base; junction bases not matched to a gene: 7. The CDR3 spells CASIPRRGSYNEQFF. The CDR3 coding sequence is TGTGCCAGCATCCCGAGGCGGGGGTCCTACAATGAGCAGTTCTTC.

This rearrangement joins TRBV10-2 to TRBJ2-5; 7 bases map to TRBD1. The CDR3 runs to 14 residues. After removal of 7 bases from V and 1 base from J, the junction contained 6 bases not matched to a gene. Germline CDR1 is WSHSY and CDR2 is SAAADI. Here the CDR3 reads CASNAGTVQETQYF. CDR3 DNA sequence: TGCGCCAGCAACGCCGGGACAGTCCAAGAGACCCAGTACTTC.

At least ten counts were recorded for this clonotype. The rearrangement links TRBV6-2 or TRBV6-3 to TRBJ2-1, with TRBD1 matching 9 bases. With 6 bases clipped from V and 6 bases from J, the junction kept 9 bases outside the gene matches. This CDR3 has 15 residues. Germline loops: CDR1 MNHEY, CDR2 SVGEGT. The CDR3 sequence: CASRRDRVISNEQFF. The CDR3 DNA follows: TGTGCCAGCAGGCGGGACAGGGTTATCTCCAATGAGCAGTTCTTC.

This clonotype came up once. The V and J genes are TRBV29-1 and TRBJ1-2, with D possibly TRBD1 on 6 matching bases. V was cut by 1 base and J by 8 bases, with 17 bases left in between. The germline V gene has CDR1 SQVTM and CDR2 ANQGSEA. The CDR3 spans 14 residues. CDR3 nucleotides: TGCAGCGTTGAAGGCCGCGGGGGCTCTTGGGGCTACACCTTC. This translates into CSVEGRGGSWGYTF.

This clonotype was picked up many times. The rearrangement joins TRBV5-8 to TRBJ2-3, with a tentative D call TRBD1 (6 bases). Trimming took off 0 bases at V and 4 bases at J, with 9 bases between the two ends. Germline CDR1 SGHTS, CDR2 YDEGEE. The CDR3 spans 14 residues. This chain's CDR3 is CASSLEQGSDTQYF. CDR3 nucleotides: TGTGCCAGCAGCTTGGAACAGGGATCAGATACGCAGTATTTT.

The chain recombines TRBV20-1 with TRBJ1-2; unclear D gene. V lost 0 bases and J 4 bases, leaving 12 bases between the germline ends. Germline assignment: CDR1 DFQATT and CDR2 SNEGSKA (reference sequence). CDR3 size: 14 residues. CDR3 loop: CSARDGTPSYGYTF. The CDR3 region has the DNA TGCAGTGCTAGAGATGGCACACCCAGCTATGGCTACACCTTC.

This clonotype was counted ten times or more. This chain connects TRBV20-1 to TRBJ2-7, with 8 bases identical to TRBD1. V gave up 0 bases and J gave up 3 bases; unmatched junction bases: 16. Germline CDR1 is DFQATT and CDR2 is SNEGSKA (reference sequence). This CDR3 comprises 18 residues. The CDR3 DNA is TGCAGTGCTAGAGATCTAGGGACAGCTTCAACAGGGGGCTACGAGCAGTACTTC. Encoded protein: CSARDLGTASTGGYEQYF.

This chain uses TRBV15 with TRBJ1-2; 8 positions match TRBD1. CDR3 size: 14 residues. Germline V lookup: CDR1 LNHNV, CDR2 YYDKDF (reference sequence). V was pared by 5 bases and J by 4 bases, with 6 bases of the junction left unmatched. CDR3 sequence: CATSGQTGVYGYTF. The CDR3 nucleotides read TGTGCCACCAGCGGTCAGACAGGGGTCTATGGCTACACCTTC.

The chain links TRBV7-9 to TRBJ2-7; unclear D gene. Trimming took 5 bases from V and 0 from J, leaving 8 bases between them. Germline loops: CDR1 SEHNR, CDR2 FQNEAQ (reference sequence). The CDR3 contains 13 residues. CDR3 loop: CASSEALSYEQYF. DNA for the CDR3: TGTGCCAGCAGCGAAGCCCTCTCCTACGAGCAGTACTTC.

The chain joins TRBV4-1 to TRBJ2-7; perhaps TRBD1 as D (5 bases). This CDR3 is 16 amino acids long. Germline V lookup: CDR1 MGHRA, CDR2 YSYEKL. V was pared by 0 bases and J by 3 bases, with 15 bases between. CDR3 bases: TGCGCCAGCAGCCAAGATCTTGGGCAGGGTGGCTACGAGCAGTACTTC. Translation: CASSQDLGQGGYEQYF.

This clonotype was seen a single time. The chain couples TRBV20-1 to TRBJ2-3, with TRBD1 matching 10 bases. With V trimmed by 7 bases and J by 6 bases, 7 bases remained unmatched. The CDR3 contains 13 residues. CDR1 DFQATT and CDR2 SNEGSKA come from the germline V gene (reference sequence). CDR3 nucleotide sequence: TGCAGTGTCCCGGGACAGGGGAGGGATACGCAGTATTTT. It translates to CSVPGQGRDTQYF.

This clonotype showed up many times. This chain connects TRBV3-1 to TRBJ1-1; tentatively, D is TRBD1 (5 bases). Germline values: CDR1 LGHDT, CDR2 YNNKEL (reference sequence). This CDR3 has 15 amino acids. Trimming cost V 0 bases and J 1 base, with 9 bases left between them. The CDR3, as DNA: TGTGCCAGCAGCCAAGAGGGCACAGGGAACACTGAAGCTTTCTTT. Residues: CASSQEGTGNTEAFF.